The 22 T cell receptor beta chains reported below all come from one sample, sequenced in a study of CD8+CD57+ T cells in acquired aplastic anemia. It was genomic DNA that served as the template for profiling TCR beta VDJ and CDR3. TCRdb used MiXCR to reprocess the reads, holding one entry per CDR3 protein. The table lists under 200,000 distinct CDR3 sequences, approximately 50% of them singletons, with 9.7% in the top ten. Sequencing was done on patients that had shown CD8+CD57+ cell expansion by flow cytometry. Material for sequencing was sorted CD4+, CD8+, or CD8+CD57+ T cells (not recorded which) from PBMCs. These receptor sequences come from a human donor with aplastic anemia.

The table lists this clonotype with many counts. This chain joins TRBV5-4 and TRBJ1-6; D gene unclear. This CDR3 contains 13 residues. Trimming pared 4 bases from V and 10 bases from J, leaving 12 bases between. Germline loops: CDR1 SGHNT, CDR2 YYREEE (reference sequence). CDR3 sequence reads: CASSPQPRSPLHF. The CDR3 DNA reads TGTGCCAGCAGCCCCCAACCGAGATCACCCCTCCACTTT.

V and J are TRBV19 and TRBJ1-5, with D possibly being TRBD1 (6 bases). Germline V gene data show CDR1 as LNHDA and CDR2 as SQIVND (reference sequence). Between the trimmed V and J ends, which lost 4 bases and 4 bases, there was a span of 17 bases. This CDR3 spans 16 amino acids. CDR3 region: CASSNPHRVPNQPQHF. CDR3 nucleotides: TGTGCCAGTAGTAATCCCCACAGGGTCCCAAATCAGCCCCAGCATTTT.

J is TRBJ2-3 and V is TRBV24-1; TRBD2 aligns across 14 bases. After removal of 5 bases from V and 6 bases from J, the junction contained 6 bases not matched to a gene. Germline CDR1 reads KGHDR; CDR2 reads SFDVKD. The CDR3 runs 16 residues. CDR3 DNA sequence: TGTGCCACCAGTGGACAGACTAGCGGGGGGGCCGATACGCAGTATTTT. It translates to CATSGQTSGGADTQYF.

V gene TRBV11-1 combines with J gene TRBJ2-1, with 14 positions matching TRBD2. Germline CDR1 SGHAT, CDR2 FQDESV (reference sequence). The V gene end was trimmed by 5 bases and the J gene end by 9 bases; junction bases not matched to a gene: 9. This CDR3 is 16 amino acids long. Here the CDR3 DNA reads TGTGCCAGCAGCGGGGCCGGGACTAGCGGGAGTAGTGAGCAGTTCTTC. Its protein product is CASSGAGTSGSSEQFF.

The DNA of the CDR3 is TGTGCCAGCAGAGAACAGGGGCGCTACACCTTC. This sequence encodes CASREQGRYTF. The chain employs TRBV2 and TRBJ1-2, with TRBD1 identical over 7 bases. Per the germline V gene, CDR1 is SNHLY and CDR2 is FYNNEI. The CDR3 contains 11 residues. The V segment lost 6 bases and the J segment 9 bases; nucleotides outside the gene matches: 4.

J is TRBJ2-7 and V is TRBV7-6, with D possibly matching TRBD2 (6 bases). V was pared by 1 base and J by 3 bases, with 16 bases between. The length of the CDR3 is 16 residues. Germline lookup yields CDR1 SGHVS and CDR2 FNYEAQ. The chain's CDR3 is CASSLGRASPRYEQYF. In DNA form, the CDR3 reads TGTGCCAGCAGCTTAGGGAGGGCGTCTCCTCGCTACGAGCAGTACTTC.

The chain uses TRBV29-1 and TRBJ2-7; TRBD1 matches 9 bases. Unmatched junction bases numbered 2, after V lost 5 bases and J lost 0 bases. The CDR3 loop spans 13 amino acids. CDR1 is SQVTM, CDR2 ANQGSEA, per germline. CDR3 DNA: TGCAGCGTTCCGGGACAGGGCTCCTACGAGCAGTACTTC. Its translation: CSVPGQGSYEQYF.

The chain has TRBV29-1 and TRBJ2-7, with 7 bases identical to TRBD1. The germline CDR1 and CDR2 sequences are SQVTM and ANQGSEA. V was pared by 7 bases and J by 2 bases, with 5 bases of the junction left unmatched. The CDR3 sequence is 12 residues long. CDR3 nucleotide sequence: TGCAGCGGCAAAGACAGGGCCTACGAGCAGTACTTC. Encoded protein: CSGKDRAYEQYF.

A note on this clonotype: Just one base apart from a much larger clone, this may be a read error. The J gene is TRBJ2-2, the V gene TRBV5-1; perhaps D is TRBD1 or TRBD2 (6 bases each). This CDR3 contains 16 residues. CDR1 SGHRS and CDR2 YFSETQ come from the germline V gene. This CDR3 reads CASSLVPGAGTGEPFF. The CDR3 DNA reads as TGCGCCAGCAGCCTCGTACCGGGGGCTGGCACCGGGGAGCCGTTTTTT.

The CDR3 loop is CASTRTSGSSYEQYF. The CDR3 DNA reads TGTGCCAGCACCCGGACTAGCGGGAGCTCCTACGAGCAGTACTTC. V usage is TRBV6-1 and J usage is TRBJ2-7; 13 nucleotides match TRBD2. Trimming took 7 bases from V and 0 from J; bases not matched to a gene: 3. Germline loops: CDR1 MNHNS, CDR2 SASEGT. The length of the CDR3 is 15 residues.

The genes are TRBV11-3 and TRBJ2-1; D might be TRBD2 (6 bases). The CDR3 spans 14 residues. Between the trimmed V and J ends, which lost 5 bases and 5 bases, there was a span of 13 bases. Per the germline V gene, CDR1 is SGHNT and CDR2 is YENEEA. Here the CDR3 reads CASSQREPHNEQFF. CDR3 sequence (DNA): TGTGCCAGCAGCCAACGGGAGCCCCACAATGAGCAGTTCTTC. The whole variable domain, remainder taken from reference TRBV11-3 and TRBJ2-1, is EAGVVQSPRYKIIEKKQPVAFWCNPISGHNTLYWYLQNLGQGPELLIRYENEEAVDDSQLPKDRFSAERLKGVDSTLKIQPAELGDSAVYLCASSQREPHNEQFFGPGTRLTVL.

Worth noting for this clonotype: With a much larger clone just one base away, this may be a read error. The rearrangement uses TRBV7-6 and TRBJ2-3, with a possible D match to TRBD2 (5 bases). There are 18 residues in the CDR3. Germline V gene sequence: CDR1 SGHVS, CDR2 FNYEAQ. Written as DNA, the CDR3 is TGTGCTAGCAGCTTAAGGGTTCGCGGGCTTCACCCCACAGATACGCAGTATTTT. As protein: CASSLRVRGLHPTDTQYF.

This sequence joins TRBV19 and TRBJ2-2; 7 positions agree with TRBD2. Germline CDR1 reads LNHDA; CDR2 reads SQIVND (reference sequence). The length of the CDR3 is 14 residues. V shed 4 bases and J 7 bases; nucleotides not matched to a gene: 6. CDR3 loop: CASSSGLESGELFF. CDR3 coding DNA: TGTGCCAGTAGTAGCGGACTAGAGAGCGGGGAGCTGTTTTTT.

The chain has TRBV7-6 and TRBJ1-4; D gene unclear. The CDR3 spans 14 residues. Germline V gene data show CDR1 as SGHVS and CDR2 as FNYEAQ. Trimming took off 1 base at V and 4 bases at J, with 7 bases between the two ends. DNA for the CDR3: TGTGCCAGCAGCTTAGGCAGACTTAATGAAAAACTGTTTTTT. Translated, it gives CASSLGRLNEKLFF.

The chain combines TRBV5-1 with TRBJ2-7, with 7 bases matching TRBD2. Trimming at V came to 6 bases and at J to 3 bases, leaving 6 bases not matched to a gene. CDR3 length: 13 amino acids. CDR1 SGHRS and CDR2 YFSETQ come from the germline V gene. The CDR3 loop reads CASTGGDYYEQYF. CDR3 sequence (DNA): TGCGCCAGCACCGGAGGGGACTACTACGAGCAGTACTTC.

This clonotype was counted ten times or more. The chain employs TRBV19 and TRBJ2-6, with D possibly matching TRBD1 (5 bases). CDR1 is LNHDA, CDR2 SQIVND, per germline (reference sequence). CDR3 size: 17 residues. Trimming took 6 bases from V and 0 from J, leaving 15 bases between them. In DNA form, the CDR3 reads TGTGCCAGTAGGCCTCTGACAGCAGGCTCTGGGGCCAACGTCCTGACTTTC. Translating it yields CASRPLTAGSGANVLTF.

This clonotype was counted many times. The J gene is TRBJ2-7, the V gene TRBV14; D gene ambiguous. V was clipped by 0 bases and J by 0 bases, with 6 bases between them. The CDR3 is 14 residues long. Per germline, CDR1 SGHDN and CDR2 FVKESK. CDR3 protein: CASSQERSSYEQYF. CDR3 sequence (DNA): TGTGCCAGCAGCCAAGAGCGCAGCTCCTACGAGCAGTACTTC.

This clonotype appeared a single time. The chain joins TRBV5-1 to TRBJ1-3; 7 bases map to TRBD1. Germline V gene lookup returns CDR1 SGHRS and CDR2 YFSETQ. V was clipped by 0 bases and J by 4 bases; unmatched bases: 4. The CDR3 runs to 15 residues. The CDR3 DNA follows: TGCGCCAGCAGCTTGGAGCCGGGACAGGGAAACACCATATATTTT. Protein product: CASSLEPGQGNTIYF.

CDR3 sequence: CASSLSSGDTQYF. The CDR3 region has the DNA TGTGCCAGCAGCTTGAGCAGTGGAGATACGCAGTATTTT. The V gene is TRBV7-9, the J gene TRBJ2-3; no definite D call. V was trimmed by 3 bases and J by 5 bases, leaving 9 bases between them. Germline assignment: CDR1 SEHNR and CDR2 FQNEAQ (reference sequence). The CDR3 contains 13 residues. The full variable domain, in which reference TRBV7-9 and TRBJ2-3 provide the parts outside the CDR3, is DTGVSQNPRHKITKRGQNVTFRCDPISEHNRLYWYRQTLGQGPEFLTYFQNEAQLEKSRLLSDRFSAERPKGSFSTLEIQRTEQGDSAMYLCASSLSSGDTQYFGPGTRLTVL.

This sequence joins TRBV6-1 and TRBJ1-2; perhaps TRBD1 as D (5 bases). Germline CDR1 is MNHNS and CDR2 is SASEGT. V was shortened by 8 bases and J by 3 bases, with 13 bases between the two germline ends. CDR3 size: 13 residues. The CDR3 DNA reads as TGTGCCAGCCTTACCGGGACGCACTATGGCTACACCTTC. Translating gives CASLTGTHYGYTF.

The V and J genes are TRBV7-8 and TRBJ2-7; a possible D gene is TRBD1 (6 bases). Germline CDR1 is SGHVS and CDR2 is FQNEAQ. The CDR3 covers 17 residues. Deletions cut 2 bases from V and 4 bases from J, with 21 bases between. For the CDR3, the DNA is TGTGCCAGCAGCTTATCAGCGCTTAAGGGGGACGGGTACGAGCAGTACTTC. It translates to CASSLSALKGDGYEQYF.

This clonotype was seen a handful of times. V and J are TRBV29-1 and TRBJ2-7; TRBD2 agrees at 7 bases. The CDR3 covers 14 residues. V shed 7 bases, J shed 3 bases, and the junction held 12 bases outside the gene matches. CDR1 is SQVTM, CDR2 ANQGSEA, per germline. In DNA form, the CDR3 reads TGCAGCGCCCTAGGGAGGGACGGCCTCTACGAGCAGTACTTC. It encodes CSALGRDGLYEQYF.